A single sample is the source of the 5 T cell receptor beta chains below, sequenced in a study of T cell responses to AZD1222 COVID-19 vaccine. Sequenced by immunoSEQ multiplex PCR; TCRdb stores in-frame clones only, minus some. The table has 120,000 or so clones, 80% to 95% seen once. The sample was peripheral blood, taken 28 days after the second dose of the MenACWY control vaccine. Every receptor here comes from an adult who received the MenACWY meningococcal vaccine as a control.

This clone was counted only a few times. This sequence joins TRBV7-2 and TRBJ1-5, with 7 bases that match TRBD1. Germline V gives CDR1 SGHTA, CDR2 FQGNSA. The CDR3 consists of 13 residues. V lost 7 bases and J lost 4; bases outside the gene matches: 4. CDR3 protein: CASNRGGNQPQHF. CDR3 sequence (DNA): TGTGCCAGCAACAGGGGTGGGAATCAGCCCCAGCATTTT. Drawing the rest from reference TRBV7-2 and TRBJ1-5, the complete variable domain is GAGVSQSPSNKVTEKGKDVELRCDPISGHTALYWYRQSLGQGLEFLIYFQGNSAPDKSGLPSDRFSAERTGGSVSTLTIQRTQQEDSAVYLCASNRGGNQPQHFGDGTRLSIL.

The CDR3 protein is CASSTTGEGLAGDGELFF. The CDR3 DNA sequence: TGTGCCAGCAGCACGACAGGGGAAGGACTAGCGGGAGATGGGGAGCTGTTTTTT. This rearrangement joins TRBV14 to TRBJ2-2, with 13 positions matching TRBD2. CDR3 length: 18 residues. V trimming: 5 bases; J trimming: 8 bases; junction bases outside the gene matches: 14. Germline V gene data show CDR1 as SGHDN and CDR2 as FVKESK.

The chain's CDR3 is CASSVQGMVGLSNQPQHF. DNA for the CDR3: TGTGCCAGCAGTGTCCAGGGAATGGTCGGTTTAAGCAATCAGCCCCAGCATTTT. The chain recombines TRBV2 with TRBJ1-5, with TRBD1 as a possible D gene (5 bases). The CDR3 runs to 18 residues. The V and J ends lost 4 bases and 1 base respectively, with 20 bases between them. Germline CDR1 is SNHLY and CDR2 is FYNNEI.

This clone was counted between two and nine times. The gene calls are TRBV18 and TRBJ1-3, with a possible D match to TRBD1 (6 bases). Germline values: CDR1 KGHSH, CDR2 LQKENI. The CDR3 length is 16 residues. The V end lost 1 base, the J end lost 8 bases, and 18 bases lay between the germline ends. CDR3 DNA sequence: TGTGCCAGCTCACCACTGGACAGTGTCTCCCGGGACACCATATATTTT. Translated: CASSPLDSVSRDTIYF.

CDR3 sequence (DNA): TGCGCCAGCAGCCCCCAGGGAGGCATCTATAATTCACCCCTCCACTTT. Its protein product is CASSPQGGIYNSPLHF. The rearrangement joins TRBV5-1 to TRBJ1-6; maybe TRBD1 (5 bases). This CDR3 is 16 amino acids long. Looked up from germline, CDR1 is SGHRS and CDR2 is YFSETQ. V gave up 4 bases and J gave up 3 bases, with 14 bases separating them.